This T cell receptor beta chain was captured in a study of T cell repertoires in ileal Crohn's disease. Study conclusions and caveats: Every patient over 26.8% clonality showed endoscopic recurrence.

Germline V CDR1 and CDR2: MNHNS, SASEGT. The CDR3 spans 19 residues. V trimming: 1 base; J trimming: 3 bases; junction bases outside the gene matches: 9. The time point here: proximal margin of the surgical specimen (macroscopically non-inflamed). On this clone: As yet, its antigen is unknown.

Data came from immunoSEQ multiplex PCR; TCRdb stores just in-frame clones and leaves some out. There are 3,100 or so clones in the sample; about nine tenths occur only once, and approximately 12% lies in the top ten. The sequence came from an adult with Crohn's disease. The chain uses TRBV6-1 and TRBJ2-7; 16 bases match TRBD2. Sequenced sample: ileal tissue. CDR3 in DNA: TGTGCCAGCAGTGAAGACTGGGGACTAGCGGGAGGGCGAATCTACGAGCAGTACTTC. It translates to CASSEDWGLAGGRIYEQYF.